This entry lists 10 T cell receptor beta chains sequenced from one sample in a study of control samples from healthy donors and cancer patients. Sequenced by immunoSEQ multiplex PCR; TCRdb stores in-frame clones only, minus some. The sample lists around 200,000 clones, roughly nine tenths occurring once. Material for sequencing was blood. These receptors came from a woman aged 25 to 45 in good health.

This clone was observed once. The rearrangement uses TRBV4-3 and TRBJ2-7, with 9 bases aligning to TRBD2. CDR3 size: 15 residues. V lost 1 base and J lost 6; bases outside the gene matches: 7. Per germline, CDR1 LGHNA and CDR2 YSLEER. The CDR3 is CASSQAPSGTGEQYF. The CDR3 bases are TGCGCCAGCAGCCAAGCGCCTAGCGGGACCGGCGAGCAGTACTTC.

This clone was seen just once. The J gene is TRBJ2-3, the V gene TRBV6-5, with D possibly TRBD2 on 6 matching bases. The CDR3 contains 14 residues. V shed 2 bases and J shed 0 bases, with 6 bases lying between them. Germline CDR1 is MNHEY and CDR2 is SVGAGI. CDR3 amino acids: CASSYGGSTDTQYF. CDR3 coding DNA: TGTGCCAGCAGTTACGGGGGGAGCACAGATACGCAGTATTTT.

The chain joins TRBV15 to TRBJ2-1, with 10 bases fitting TRBD2. V was clipped by 1 base and J by 0 bases; unmatched bases: 6. The CDR3 extends over 18 amino acids. Germline values: CDR1 LNHNV, CDR2 YYDKDF (reference sequence). The CDR3 loop reads CATSRALAGAGSYNEQFF. The CDR3 region has the DNA TGTGCCACCAGCAGAGCCCTAGCGGGGGCCGGCTCCTACAATGAGCAGTTCTTC.

The V gene is TRBV7-9, the J gene TRBJ1-6, with D uncertain. The CDR3 contains 16 residues. The V gene's germline CDR1 is SEHNR and CDR2 FQNEAQ (reference sequence). The ends were cut back, 3 bases at V and 4 bases at J, with 13 bases in the middle. This CDR3 is CASSFGETLYNSPLHF. Here the CDR3 DNA reads TGTGCCAGCAGCTTTGGGGAGACTCTTTATAATTCACCCCTCCACTTT.

The gene calls are TRBV29-1 and TRBJ2-2; perhaps TRBD1 as D (5 bases). V was cut by 3 bases and J by 0 bases, with 5 bases left in between. Germline CDR1 is SQVTM and CDR2 is ANQGSEA. The length of the CDR3 is 13 residues. The CDR3 nucleotides are TGCAGCGTTGACAGGGCGAACACCGGGGAGCTGTTTTTT. It codes for CSVDRANTGELFF.

The rearrangement links TRBV6-6 to TRBJ1-1; D is possibly TRBD1 (6 bases). The CDR3 spans 13 residues. Trimming took off 7 bases at V and 1 base at J, with 10 bases between the two ends. From germline, CDR1 is MNHNY and CDR2 SVGAGI (reference sequence). The DNA of the CDR3 is TGTGCCAGCACCCCGGGACAGAACACTGAAGCTTTCTTT. Protein sequence: CASTPGQNTEAFF.

The chain couples TRBV6-1 to TRBJ1-6; 9 bases align to TRBD1. The CDR3 sequence is 15 residues long. Germline V CDR1 and CDR2: MNHNS, SASEGT. Trimming removed 5 bases from V and 10 bases from J; junction bases left unmatched: 9. The CDR3 DNA sequence: TGTGCCAGCAGTTTCCCGGGACAGGGATCCTCACCCCTCCACTTT. Its protein is CASSFPGQGSSPLHF.

The CDR3 sequence is CASSLGGLTDSNQPQHF. The CDR3 DNA reads TGTGCCAGCAGCTTGGGGGGTTTGACGGATAGCAATCAGCCCCAGCATTTT. The chain joins TRBV5-8 to TRBJ1-5; D is ambiguous. Between the trimmed V and J ends, which lost 0 bases and 0 bases, there was a span of 13 bases. Germline V gene sequence: CDR1 SGHTS, CDR2 YDEGEE. CDR3 size: 17 residues.

The chain has TRBV19 and TRBJ2-7, with D tentatively TRBD1 (5 bases). The CDR3 totals 13 residues. Trimming left V 5 bases short and J 4 bases short, with 12 bases between. Germline V gene lookup returns CDR1 LNHDA and CDR2 SQIVND (reference sequence). The CDR3 DNA reads as TGTGCCAGTAGTCCCGCTCAGGGATACGAGCAGTACTTC. Its translation: CASSPAQGYEQYF.

Written as DNA, the CDR3 is TGTGCCAGCAGTTCCCCGGGACTAGCGTCCGAGCAGTACTTC. It translates to CASSSPGLASEQYF. This rearrangement joins TRBV28 to TRBJ2-7; 10 nucleotides agree with TRBD2. The J segment lost 6 bases and the V segment lost 4 bases, leaving 6 bases of the junction unmatched. CDR3 size: 14 residues. Germline CDR1 and CDR2: MDHEN and SYDVKM.